This entry lists 25 T cell receptor beta chains sequenced from one sample in a study of regulatory T cells in long-lasting Graves disease. Time point here: newly diagnosed GD, antithyroid drugs for less than 3 months. There was RNA extracted from PBMCs, and the TCR library was made from it. Construction of the TCR beta libraries employed iRepertoire HTBI primers in conjunction with Arm-PCR of CDR3 regions. TCRdb reprocessed the multiplex PCR reads via MiXCR and lists one record per CDR3 protein. The table lists 500,000 or so distinct CDR3 sequences, about 16% of them singletons. Another study also made use of these data, one on T cells in Graves' hyperthyroidism and ophthalmopathy.

This specimen was peripheral blood mononuclear cells (PBMCs), taken at new diagnosis, from a patient treated with antithyroid drugs. These receptors were taken from a woman in her forties or fifties with Graves disease.

A note on this clonotype: This may arise from a read error, as a much more abundant clone is one base away. The chain combines TRBV24-1 with TRBJ2-7; 7 bases align to TRBD1. Germline V gene data show CDR1 as KGHDR and CDR2 as SFDVKD. V shed 4 bases, J shed 7 bases, and the junction held 15 bases outside the gene matches. There are 16 residues in the CDR3. CDR3 nucleotides: TGTGCCACCAGTGACCTTCCGGGACAGCCACCGCATGAGCAGTACTTC. Translating it yields CATSDLPGQPPHEQYF.

The sample holds a few counts of this clonotype. The chain has TRBV28 and TRBJ1-5; D unclear. The V end lost 2 bases, the J end lost 1 base, and 12 bases lay between the germline ends. The CDR3 runs 16 residues. The germline V gene has CDR1 MDHEN and CDR2 SYDVKM. The CDR3 region is CASSLRTGLSNQPQHF. The CDR3 bases are TGTGCCAGCAGTTTACGGACCGGCCTGAGCAATCAGCCCCAGCATTTT.

In its sample, this clonotype was seen many times. This chain connects TRBV9 to TRBJ1-1; 9 bases fit TRBD1. Per germline, CDR1 SGDLS and CDR2 YYNGEE. The ends lost 4 bases at V and 6 bases at J; junction bases unmatched: 4. This CDR3 contains 13 residues. CDR3 nucleotide sequence: TGTGCCAGCAGCTTTCGACAGGGGGCTGAAGCTTTCTTT. This codes for CASSFRQGAEAFF.

The chain employs TRBV24-1 and TRBJ1-2; D is undetermined. CDR1 is KGHDR, CDR2 SFDVKD, per germline. This CDR3 comprises 12 residues. Between the trimmed V and J ends, which lost 9 bases and 8 bases, there was a span of 15 bases. The CDR3 DNA reads TGTGCCACCGGACCCTGCATATGCGGCTACACCTTC. Amino acids: CATGPCICGYTF.

Many counts were recorded for this clonotype. This chain joins TRBV5-1 and TRBJ1-1; D gene ambiguous. Germline-derived CDR1 and CDR2 are SGHRS and YFSETQ. The ends were cut back, 4 bases at V and 1 base at J, with 14 bases in the middle. CDR3 length equals 15 residues. In DNA, the CDR3 is TGCGCCAGCAGCCTTCACAGCCTGCCGAACACTGAAGCTTTCTTT. Translating gives CASSLHSLPNTEAFF.

This clonotype was found many times. V gene TRBV6-1 combines with J gene TRBJ1-6; no clear D. The germline V gene has CDR1 MNHNS and CDR2 SASEGT. Trimming removed 8 bases from V and 4 bases from J, with 15 bases in between. The CDR3 runs 15 residues. CDR3 coding DNA: TGTGCCAGCCAAATGCGGAGGTCGTATAATTCACCCCTCCACTTT. Translation: CASQMRRSYNSPLHF.

This clonotype was counted ten times or more. The chain couples TRBV12-3 or TRBV12-4 to TRBJ2-1; no clear D gene. This CDR3 has 13 residues. Trimming removed 2 bases at V and 5 bases at J, with 7 bases between. The DNA of the CDR3 is TGTGCCAGCAGTTTATTGGCCAACAATGAGCAGTTCTTC. It translates to CASSLLANNEQFF.

This chain connects TRBV9 to TRBJ1-3, with D uncertain. The ends were cut back, 4 bases at V and 4 bases at J, with 15 bases in the middle. The germline V gene encodes CDR1 SGDLS and CDR2 YYNGEE. The CDR3 is made up of 15 amino acids. The CDR3 is CASSPRPPGGNTIYF. CDR3 nucleotides: TGTGCCAGCAGCCCACGGCCCCCAGGAGGAAACACCATATATTTT.

This clonotype occurred a few times. The chain links TRBV10-1 to TRBJ2-1; 11 bases map to TRBD2. The junction had 12 bases not matched to a gene; V was cut back by 3 bases and J by 8 bases. The CDR3 has 17 amino acids. Germline CDR1 reads WNHNN; CDR2 reads SYGVQD (reference sequence). The CDR3 nucleotides read TGCGCCAGCAGTGAAGCCGTTAGCGGGGGGGCCAGGGATGAGCAGTTCTTC. Translated: CASSEAVSGGARDEQFF.

The chain combines TRBV18 with TRBJ1-1; TRBD1 matches at 8 bases. This CDR3 spans 17 amino acids. Germline assignment: CDR1 KGHSH and CDR2 LQKENI. Germline trimming cut 3 bases from V and 1 base from J; bases unmatched to any gene: 10. As DNA, the CDR3 is TGTGCCAGCTCACCGGTCAATACAGGGGGGTGGAACACTGAAGCTTTCTTT. It is translated as CASSPVNTGGWNTEAFF.

This clonotype has ten or more counts. The genes are TRBV6-9 and TRBJ2-5, with D uncertain. V lost 3 bases, J lost 5 bases, and 10 bases lay in between. There are 13 residues in the CDR3. Germline lookup yields CDR1 MNHGY and CDR2 SVAAGI. Here the CDR3 DNA reads TGTGCCAGCAGTTACTTGGCCGGGGAGACCCAGTACTTC. Translation: CASSYLAGETQYF.

This rearrangement joins TRBV19 to TRBJ2-1; D possibly matches TRBD1 or TRBD2 (6 bases each). CDR3 length equals 15 residues. Germline V gene lookup returns CDR1 LNHDA and CDR2 SQIVND (reference sequence). Trimming took off 7 bases at V and 6 bases at J, with 19 bases between the two ends. In DNA form, the CDR3 reads TGTGCCAGTACGCGGGCGGGGCGAGGGGGCAATGAGCAGTTCTTC. Residues: CASTRAGRGGNEQFF.

This clonotype has more than one count but fewer than ten. V is TRBV7-2 and J is TRBJ2-3; TRBD2 aligns across 11 bases. CDR1 is SGHTA, CDR2 FQGNSA, per germline. The CDR3 has 16 residues. V lost 5 bases to trimming and J lost 2 bases; unmatched junction nucleotides: 6. The CDR3, as DNA: TGTGCCAGCAGCATCAGACTAGCGGGGTCCACAGATACGCAGTATTTT. This encodes CASSIRLAGSTDTQYF.

Turning to this clonotype: This may arise from a read error, as a much more abundant clone is one base away. The chain combines TRBV30 with TRBJ1-1, with D possibly TRBD1 on 6 matching bases. The CDR3 is 13 residues long. CDR1 and CDR2 from the germline V gene are GTSNPN and SVGIG (reference sequence). Deletions cut 4 bases from V and 6 bases from J, with 15 bases between. The CDR3: CAWNLGARAEAFF. In DNA, the CDR3 is TGTGCCTGGAATTTGGGGGCGCGAGCTGAAGCTTTCTTT.

This clonotype was observed many times. The J gene is TRBJ2-3, the V gene TRBV20-1; D may match TRBD1 or TRBD2 (7 bases each). This CDR3 spans 15 amino acids. CDR1 and CDR2 (germline): DFQATT, SNEGSKA (reference sequence). V was pared by 1 base and J by 0 bases, with 11 bases between. CDR3 protein: CSARGGGQSTDTQYF. The CDR3 DNA follows: TGCAGTGCTAGAGGGGGGGGACAGAGCACAGATACGCAGTATTTT.

There are a few counts of this clonotype. The junction differs from germline at one of its ends, possibly a read error. This chain connects TRBV11-2 to TRBJ1-4; D not resolved. Germline V gene lookup returns CDR1 SGHAT and CDR2 FQNNGV. This CDR3 is built from 13 residues. CDR3 DNA: TGTGCCCGCAGCTTATCCCAGGTCCAGGAACTGTTTTTT. This encodes CARSLSQVQELFF. Supplemented by reference TRBV11-2 and TRBJ1-4, the full variable domain reads EAGVAQSPRYKIIEKRQSVAFWCNPISGHATLYWYQQILGQGPKLLIQFQNNGVVDDSQLPKDRFSAERLKGVDSTLKIQPAKLEDSAVYLCARSLSQVQELFFGSGTQLSVL.

The gene calls are TRBV20-1 and TRBJ2-5; a possible D gene is TRBD2 (6 bases). The V gene lost 6 bases and the J gene lost 5 bases, with 19 bases spanning the gap. The CDR3 runs to 14 residues. From germline, CDR1 is DFQATT and CDR2 SNEGSKA (reference sequence). The CDR3, as DNA: TGCAGTGCAGCGGGCCCCCCCAGTAGTGAGACCCAGTACTTC. It codes for CSAAGPPSSETQYF.

The rearrangement uses TRBV27 and TRBJ1-5; a possible D gene is TRBD1 (5 bases). The CDR3 runs to 14 residues. V was pared by 6 bases and J by 5 bases, with 14 bases between. The germline V gene has CDR1 MNHEY and CDR2 SMNVEV (reference sequence). CDR3 sequence (DNA): TGTGCCAGCAGGCCACGGGACCGATATCAGCCCCAGCATTTT. Amino acid sequence: CASRPRDRYQPQHF.

In this sample, this clonotype turned up many times. This may stem from a read error, because a much larger clone lies one nucleotide away. This sequence joins TRBV5-5 and TRBJ1-1; weak D call: TRBD1 (5 bases). The CDR3 contains 13 residues. From germline, CDR1 is SGHKS and CDR2 YYEKEE (reference sequence). Deletions cut 3 bases from V and 2 bases from J, with 8 bases between. The CDR3 protein is CASSWGDNTEAFF. The CDR3 DNA reads as TGTGCCAGCAGCTGGGGGGATAACACTGAAGCTTTCTTT.

This clonotype was seen many times. The rearrangement joins TRBV18 to TRBJ1-6; D is possibly TRBD1 (5 bases). CDR1 and CDR2 (germline): KGHSH, LQKENI. This CDR3 has 16 amino acids. Trimming left V 3 bases short and J 5 bases short, with 14 bases between. CDR3: CASSPSQGGNNSPLHF. In DNA, the CDR3 is TGTGCCAGCTCACCTTCCCAGGGAGGGAATAATTCACCCCTCCACTTT.

This clonotype was detected only a few times. The chain employs TRBV28 and TRBJ1-5; 10 bases are a match to TRBD1. Looked up from germline, CDR1 is MDHEN and CDR2 is SYDVKM. The CDR3 has 16 residues. V lost 3 bases, J lost 9 bases, and 11 bases stayed unmatched. In DNA, the CDR3 is TGTGCCAGCAGTTTGGGACAGGGGCCGATACTGGGGCCCCAGCATTTT. It is translated as CASSLGQGPILGPQHF.

This clonotype showed up many times. The chain combines TRBV6-5 with TRBJ1-6; perhaps TRBD1 as D (5 bases). The CDR3 sequence is 16 residues long. Trimming shortened V by 2 bases and J by 5 bases, and 13 bases separated the two germline ends. Looked up from germline, CDR1 is MNHEY and CDR2 is SVGAGI. In nucleotides, the CDR3 is TGTGCCAGCAGTTACCGGAGGGACGGGGATAATTCACCCCTCCACTTT. This gives the protein CASSYRRDGDNSPLHF.

Many counts were recorded for this clonotype. The chain is built from TRBV28 and TRBJ1-5; TRBD1 might be the D (5 bases). The CDR3 runs 16 residues. Germline-derived CDR1 and CDR2 are MDHEN and SYDVKM. V was shortened by 7 bases and J by 9 bases, with 25 bases between the two germline ends. CDR3 region: CASTALGVFFQGPQHF. CDR3 nucleotide sequence: TGTGCCAGCACGGCTCTCGGGGTATTTTTTCAGGGGCCCCAGCATTTT.

V is TRBV20-1 and J is TRBJ1-5; D is possibly TRBD1 (6 bases). The V gene lost 6 bases and the J gene lost 7 bases, with 19 bases spanning the gap. The length of the CDR3 is 14 residues. Per the germline V gene, CDR1 is DFQATT and CDR2 is SNEGSKA (reference sequence). Here the CDR3 reads CSAGDRRSGQPQHF. The CDR3 bases are TGCAGTGCGGGCGACAGGAGGTCGGGGCAGCCCCAGCATTTT.

This clonotype was seen at least ten times. The rearrangement uses TRBV27 and TRBJ2-1; 15 nucleotides align to TRBD2. This CDR3 contains 18 residues. The germline gives CDR1 MNHEY, CDR2 SMNVEV (reference sequence). V was pared by 0 bases and J by 3 bases, with 3 bases of the junction left unmatched. The CDR3 is CASSLSGTSGGIYNEQFF. CDR3 coding DNA: TGTGCCAGCAGTTTATCGGGGACTAGCGGGGGGATCTACAATGAGCAGTTCTTC.